The 28 T cell receptor beta chains presented below share a single source sample, sequenced in a study of cytomegalovirus exposure and HLA in healthy donors. It was with 60 Vbeta and 13 Jbeta primers that the PCR ran. TCRdb keeps only in-frame clones here, not all; method: immunoSEQ multiplex PCR. The sample shows 85,000 to 90,000 clones, about 72% of them seen only once. Sequenced: PBMCs. The receptors here all came from a man between 25 and 39 years old in good health and CMV-seronegative.

The chain couples TRBV11-2 to TRBJ1-1; 9 positions agree with TRBD1. Per germline, CDR1 SGHAT and CDR2 FQNNGV. CDR3 length: 14 residues. With 5 bases clipped from V and 2 bases from J, the junction kept 3 bases outside the gene matches. The CDR3 region is CASSKGQGNTEAFF. DNA of the CDR3: TGTGCCAGCAGCAAGGGACAGGGTAACACTGAAGCTTTCTTT. Variable domain in full (rest from reference TRBV11-2 and TRBJ1-1): EAGVAQSPRYKIIEKRQSVAFWCNPISGHATLYWYQQILGQGPKLLIQFQNNGVVDDSQLPKDRFSAERLKGVDSTLKIQPAKLEDSAVYLCASSKGQGNTEAFFGQGTRLTVV.

The V gene is TRBV7-2, the J gene TRBJ1-2, with D maybe TRBD1 (5 bases). Deletions cut 1 base from V and 0 bases from J, with 18 bases between. CDR1 is SGHTA and CDR2 is FQGNSA in the germline V gene. The CDR3 loop spans 18 amino acids. CDR3 nucleotide sequence: TGTGCCAGCAGCTTAGAGCTAATCCGACAGCGAGCTAACTATGGCTACACCTTC. It translates to CASSLELIRQRANYGYTF.

This clone was detected only a few times. The rearrangement uses TRBV28 and TRBJ1-2, with a tentative D call TRBD1 (6 bases). The CDR3 is 12 residues long. Germline lookup yields CDR1 MDHEN and CDR2 SYDVKM. Trimming removed 8 bases at V and 13 bases at J, with 20 bases between. In DNA form, the CDR3 reads TGTGCCAGCGCTACACAGGGTGATCGGTTCACCTTC. This encodes CASATQGDRFTF.

As concerns this clone: Germline is not matched at one junction end, which may reflect a read error. The chain joins TRBV7-7 to TRBJ2-7; 7 positions agree with TRBD1. This CDR3 has 13 amino acids. Germline CDR1 SSHAT, CDR2 FNYEAQ (reference sequence). Here the CDR3 DNA reads TGTGCTAGCAGCTTACAGGGGACCTACGAGCAGTACTTC. Encoded protein: CASSLQGTYEQYF.

This clone was recorded once. This chain joins TRBV2 and TRBJ2-1, with D perhaps matching TRBD2 (6 bases). The V end was cut by 7 bases, the J end by 5 bases, with 18 bases between. The germline V gene has CDR1 SNHLY and CDR2 FYNNEI. The CDR3 has 15 residues. CDR3 DNA sequence: TGTGCCAGCAAGTCTGGGACGGGAGTTAACAATGAGCAGTTCTTC. It codes for CASKSGTGVNNEQFF.

This chain connects TRBV6-5 to TRBJ2-2; tentative D call: TRBD1 (5 bases). The CDR3 spans 12 residues. Trimming shortened V by 7 bases and J by 6 bases, and 9 bases separated the two germline ends. Germline CDR1 and CDR2: MNHEY and SVGAGI. This chain's CDR3 is CASTQGSGELFF. CDR3 bases: TGTGCCAGCACCCAGGGTTCCGGGGAGCTGTTTTTT.

This chain links TRBV18 with TRBJ2-1, with 9 bases identical to TRBD1. J lost 0 bases, V lost 3 bases, and 3 bases had no gene match. Germline values: CDR1 KGHSH, CDR2 LQKENI. This CDR3 is built from 16 residues. The CDR3 DNA reads TGTGCCAGCTCACCCGACAGGGGGAGCTCCTACAATGAGCAGTTCTTC. Protein product: CASSPDRGSSYNEQFF.

This clone has a handful of counts. The rearrangement uses TRBV19 and TRBJ1-4, with D tentatively TRBD1 (6 bases). CDR3 length: 14 residues. Trimming removed 9 bases at V and 2 bases at J, with 13 bases between. The V gene's germline CDR1 is LNHDA and CDR2 SQIVND (reference sequence). The CDR3 DNA is TGTGCCAGCGTACCTACAGGGACTAATGAAAAACTGTTTTTT. Translation gives CASVPTGTNEKLFF.

The chain is built from TRBV5-1 and TRBJ2-3; maybe TRBD2 (6 bases). CDR3 length: 15 amino acids. The germline CDR1 and CDR2 sequences are SGHRS and YFSETQ. Trimming cost V 3 bases and J 4 bases, with 15 bases left between them. The DNA for the CDR3 is TGCGCCAGCAGCTCCGGACTAATTGACTCAGATACGCAGTATTTT. As protein: CASSSGLIDSDTQYF.

This clone was picked up a small number of times. The same CDR3 can be traced to other DNA sequences in this sample. The chain recombines TRBV25-1 with TRBJ1-5; TRBD1 agrees at 9 bases. J lost 4 bases, V lost 9 bases, and 1 base had no gene match. The CDR3 spans 12 residues. Per germline, CDR1 MGHDK and CDR2 SYGVNS. This chain's CDR3 is CASGQGNQPQHF. CDR3 nucleotide sequence: TGTGCCAGTGGACAGGGGAATCAGCCCCAGCATTTT.

This clone was observed once. The gene calls are TRBV7-9 and TRBJ1-4; TRBD1 might be the D (5 bases). The CDR3 runs to 15 residues. CDR1 SEHNR and CDR2 FQNEAQ come from the germline V gene (reference sequence). Trimming shortened V by 5 bases and J by 7 bases, and 17 bases separated the two germline ends. CDR3 DNA: TGTGCCAGCAGCCCGCGGGGCGGGACGGTTGAAAAACTGTTTTTT. As protein: CASSPRGGTVEKLFF.

V and J are TRBV9 and TRBJ2-3, with D hard to call. V lost 2 bases to trimming and J lost 2 bases, with 9 bases between them. Germline values: CDR1 SGDLS, CDR2 YYNGEE. This CDR3 has 14 residues. CDR3 loop: CASSVSHTTDTQYF. The CDR3 nucleotides are TGTGCCAGCAGCGTCAGTCATACCACAGATACGCAGTATTTT.

V usage is TRBV7-9 and J usage is TRBJ2-2; D gene unclear. Germline loops: CDR1 SEHNR, CDR2 FQNEAQ (reference sequence). This CDR3 is 15 amino acids long. Trimming removed 2 bases from V and 1 base from J, with 8 bases in between. The CDR3 spells CASSLSLGNTGELFF. The CDR3 DNA is TGTGCCAGCAGCTTATCCCTCGGGAACACCGGGGAGCTGTTTTTT.

CDR3 nucleotide sequence: TGCGCCAGCAGCTTGGACAGGCCATCCTACGAGCAGTACTTC. It yields the protein CASSLDRPSYEQYF. This rearrangement joins TRBV5-1 to TRBJ2-7; a possible D gene is TRBD1 (5 bases). Per germline, CDR1 SGHRS and CDR2 YFSETQ. The CDR3 consists of 14 residues. The germline V and J ends were trimmed by 0 bases and 1 base, with 8 bases remaining between them.

The rearrangement links TRBV11-2 to TRBJ2-7, with 8 nucleotides matching TRBD1. V trimming: 6 bases; J trimming: 3 bases; junction bases outside the gene matches: 4. The CDR3 is made up of 13 amino acids. The germline V gene has CDR1 SGHAT and CDR2 FQNNGV. CDR3 amino acids: CASSWGQDYEQYF. The CDR3 DNA reads as TGTGCCAGCAGTTGGGGACAGGACTACGAGCAGTACTTC.

This chain uses TRBV15 with TRBJ2-1; 9 nucleotides match TRBD2. CDR1 LNHNV and CDR2 YYDKDF come from the germline V gene (reference sequence). This CDR3 has 14 amino acids. Germline trimming cut 6 bases from V and 7 bases from J; bases unmatched to any gene: 7. Here the CDR3 DNA reads TGTGCCACCAGGGGAATAGCGGGAGTGAATGAGCAGTTCTTC. Translation gives CATRGIAGVNEQFF.

The chain recombines TRBV5-1 with TRBJ2-2, with 7 bases identical to TRBD2. CDR1 and CDR2 (germline): SGHRS, YFSETQ. Trimming removed 0 bases from V and 4 bases from J; junction bases left unmatched: 6. CDR3 length equals 16 residues. Here the CDR3 DNA reads TGCGCCAGCAGCTTGGACGGGGAGGGAGGCACCGGGGAGCTGTTTTTT. It translates to CASSLDGEGGTGELFF. Based on the CDR3 plus reference TRBV5-1 and TRBJ2-2, the full variable domain is KAGVTQTPRYLIKTRGQQVTLSCSPISGHRSVSWYQQTPGQGLQFLFEYFSETQRNKGNFPGRFSGRQFSNSRSEMNVSTLELGDSALYLCASSLDGEGGTGELFFGEGSRLTVL.

The chain is built from TRBV28 and TRBJ1-2; D perhaps matches TRBD1 (5 bases). Germline lookup yields CDR1 MDHEN and CDR2 SYDVKM. Deletions cut 3 bases from V and 0 bases from J, with 14 bases between. CDR3 length: 16 residues. The CDR3 region has the DNA TGTGCCAGCAGTTTGGCCCCATACAGGACTAACTATGGCTACACCTTC. Encoded protein: CASSLAPYRTNYGYTF.

The rearrangement uses TRBV5-4 and TRBJ2-2, with D tentatively TRBD2 (5 bases). Germline V gene data show CDR1 as SGHNT and CDR2 as YYREEE (reference sequence). The ends were cut back, 0 bases at V and 2 bases at J, with 8 bases in the middle. This CDR3 is 15 amino acids long. CDR3 DNA sequence: TGTGCCAGCAGCTTGGAAGCGGTAAACACCGGGGAGCTGTTTTTT. It specifies CASSLEAVNTGELFF.

This clone showed up just a few times. The chain combines TRBV10-3 with TRBJ2-3; a possible D gene is TRBD2 (6 bases). The CDR3 consists of 15 residues. V lost 3 bases to trimming and J lost 8 bases, with 18 bases between them. Germline V gives CDR1 ENHRY, CDR2 SYGVKD. The CDR3 reads CAISDPDPWRGTQYF. DNA for the CDR3: TGTGCCATCAGTGACCCCGACCCCTGGAGGGGTACGCAGTATTTT.

The V call is TRBV9, the J call TRBJ2-5, with 9 bases aligning to TRBD2. The CDR3 spans 16 residues. Looked up from germline, CDR1 is SGDLS and CDR2 is YYNGEE. The V and J ends lost 2 bases and 5 bases, in that order; junction bases with no gene match: 10. CDR3 region: CASSVLEGSGGETQYF. The CDR3 coding sequence is TGTGCCAGCAGCGTTTTGGAGGGGAGCGGGGGGGAGACCCAGTACTTC.

V and J are TRBV7-9 and TRBJ2-3, with 13 bases matching TRBD2. The V gene's germline CDR1 is SEHNR and CDR2 FQNEAQ (reference sequence). The CDR3 consists of 15 residues. J lost 6 bases, V lost 1 base, and 1 base had no gene match. The CDR3 sequence is CASSLGTSGGDTQYF. The CDR3 nucleotides read TGTGCCAGCAGCTTAGGGACTAGCGGGGGTGATACGCAGTATTTT.

This clone showed up just a few times. This rearrangement joins TRBV4-3 to TRBJ1-4; D is unresolved. V was shortened by 0 bases and J by 0 bases, with 8 bases between the two germline ends. Germline-derived CDR1 and CDR2 are LGHNA and YSLEER. CDR3 length: 16 amino acids. As DNA, the CDR3 is TGCGCCAGCAGCCAAGAGGAGCGTGCAACTAATGAAAAACTGTTTTTT. Protein: CASSQEERATNEKLFF.

This chain joins TRBV29-1 and TRBJ1-2; no clear D gene. CDR3 length equals 12 residues. Germline CDR1 SQVTM, CDR2 ANQGSEA. Trimming cost V 3 bases and J 13 bases, with 18 bases left between them. In nucleotides, the CDR3 is TGCAGCGTTGATGTCGGACCTCGAGCGGGCACCTTC. Residues: CSVDVGPRAGTF.

The rearrangement uses TRBV7-2 and TRBJ1-1; 10 nucleotides agree with TRBD1. Germline V lookup: CDR1 SGHTA, CDR2 FQGNSA. The CDR3 contains 16 residues. The junction had 1 base not matched to a gene; V was cut back by 0 bases and J by 0 bases. The CDR3 loop reads CASSLAGQGMNTEAFF. Written as DNA, the CDR3 is TGTGCCAGCAGCTTAGCGGGACAGGGGATGAACACTGAAGCTTTCTTT.

The V call is TRBV19, the J call TRBJ1-2; D is perhaps TRBD1 (6 bases). Trimming left V 7 bases short and J 4 bases short, with 19 bases between. CDR3 length equals 15 residues. CDR1 LNHDA and CDR2 SQIVND come from the germline V gene (reference sequence). CDR3 sequence reads: CASTTPPDSIYGYTF. The CDR3 DNA reads TGTGCCAGTACCACCCCCCCGGACAGTATCTATGGCTACACCTTC. The variable domain in full, completed from reference TRBV19 and TRBJ1-2, reads DGGITQSPKYLFRKEGQNVTLSCEQNLNHDAMYWYRQDPGQGLRLIYYSQIVNDFQKGDIAEGYSVSREKKESFPLTVTSAQKNPTAFYLCASTTPPDSIYGYTFGSGTRLTVV.

The chain has TRBV2 and TRBJ2-7; TRBD1 aligns across 9 bases. Germline V gene sequence: CDR1 SNHLY, CDR2 FYNNEI. CDR3 size: 14 residues. For the CDR3, the DNA is TGTGCTACGCGCCGGGACAGGGCTTTCCACGAGCAGTACTTC. Translation: CATRRDRAFHEQYF.

The CDR3 is CASSLDGGASGANVLTF. The CDR3 nucleotides are TGTGCCAGCAGCTTGGACGGGGGGGCCTCTGGGGCCAACGTCCTGACTTTC. The gene calls are TRBV5-4 and TRBJ2-6; TRBD2 agrees at 8 bases. Trimming cost V 0 bases and J 0 bases; bases outside gene matches: 2. This CDR3 region has 17 residues. Germline loops: CDR1 SGHNT, CDR2 YYREEE (reference sequence).